The 8 T cell receptor beta chains in this list originate from one sample, sequenced in a study of T-cell memory formation after mild COVID-19. TCRdb re-called the 5' RACE reads with MiXCR, one entry per CDR3 protein. The sample yields about 200,000 distinct CDR3 sequences, 18% seen once. Sequencing used PBMCs or a T cell subset sorted from them (not recorded which). The receptors shown here come from an adult woman who had mild COVID-19 (a few samples of this study predate the infection). Cell type and time point are not known.

The table lists this clonotype with many counts. The gene calls are TRBV5-1 and TRBJ2-1; TRBD2 is a possible D gene (6 bases). This CDR3 region has 17 residues. CDR1 and CDR2 (germline): SGHRS, YFSETQ. Trimming removed 0 bases from V and 3 bases from J, with 16 bases in between. The chain's CDR3 is CASSLAELAGYYNEQFF. In DNA, the CDR3 is TGCGCCAGCAGCTTGGCCGAACTCGCGGGGTACTACAATGAGCAGTTCTTC.

This clonotype was counted a few times. The chain uses TRBV20-1 and TRBJ1-2, with TRBD1 matching 7 bases. The junction had 2 bases not matched to a gene; V was cut back by 5 bases and J by 2 bases. CDR1 and CDR2 (germline): DFQATT, SNEGSKA (reference sequence). The CDR3 has 12 residues. The CDR3 nucleotides are TGCAGTGCTCCGACAGGGAACTATGGCTACACCTTC. Its translation is CSAPTGNYGYTF.

The CDR3 reads CASSYDPGLALSYNEQFF. CDR3 sequence (DNA): TGTGCCAGCAGTTACGACCCGGGACTAGCGCTCTCCTACAATGAGCAGTTCTTC. This chain joins TRBV6-5 and TRBJ2-1, with 10 bases aligning to TRBD2. This CDR3 has 18 amino acids. Trimming took 2 bases from V and 0 from J; bases not matched to a gene: 7. Germline CDR1 reads MNHEY; CDR2 reads SVGAGI.

This clonotype was counted a few times. V is TRBV5-1 and J is TRBJ2-1, with TRBD2 identical over 9 bases. CDR1 is SGHRS, CDR2 YFSETQ, per germline. V was clipped by 2 bases and J by 7 bases; unmatched bases: 13. The CDR3 sequence is 17 residues long. In DNA, the CDR3 is TGCGCCAGCAGCTTATCTCTTAGCGGGGGCACTCCGAATGAGCAGTTCTTC. Translation: CASSLSLSGGTPNEQFF.

There are many counts of this clonotype. The chain recombines TRBV7-2 with TRBJ2-7; D might be TRBD1 (5 bases). Deletions cut 5 bases from V and 3 bases from J, with 17 bases between. The CDR3 is 15 amino acids. Germline loops: CDR1 SGHTA, CDR2 FQGNSA. The CDR3 nucleotides read TGTGCCAGCAGCCCACACAAAGGGGTTGGCTACGAGCAGTACTTC. It codes for CASSPHKGVGYEQYF.

This rearrangement joins TRBV27 to TRBJ2-5; D is uncertain. This CDR3 is built from 16 residues. Germline V gene sequence: CDR1 MNHEY, CDR2 SMNVEV (reference sequence). V lost 3 bases to trimming and J lost 5 bases, with 19 bases between them. In DNA, the CDR3 is TGTGCCAGCAGTTTGAGTTATGGGCCCAGTAGGGAGACCCAGTACTTC. Its translation is CASSLSYGPSRETQYF.

The J gene is TRBJ2-7, the V gene TRBV12-3 or TRBV12-4, with D tentatively TRBD1 (6 bases). Trimming shortened V by 5 bases and J by 2 bases, and 7 bases separated the two germline ends. The CDR3 has 12 residues. The CDR3 DNA follows: TGTGCCAGCAGTCGGGACACCTACGAGCAGTACTTC. It specifies CASSRDTYEQYF.

This clonotype was picked up a small number of times. Its ends do not fully match the called genes, so a read error is possible. The chain recombines TRBV20-1 with TRBJ2-7; 12 bases match TRBD2. Germline lookup yields CDR1 DFQATT and CDR2 SNEGSKA (reference sequence). CDR3 length: 12 amino acids. DNA for the CDR3: TGCAGTGCTAGCGGGGCTACTAGCGGGGGGTCCTTC. It encodes CSASGATSGGSF.